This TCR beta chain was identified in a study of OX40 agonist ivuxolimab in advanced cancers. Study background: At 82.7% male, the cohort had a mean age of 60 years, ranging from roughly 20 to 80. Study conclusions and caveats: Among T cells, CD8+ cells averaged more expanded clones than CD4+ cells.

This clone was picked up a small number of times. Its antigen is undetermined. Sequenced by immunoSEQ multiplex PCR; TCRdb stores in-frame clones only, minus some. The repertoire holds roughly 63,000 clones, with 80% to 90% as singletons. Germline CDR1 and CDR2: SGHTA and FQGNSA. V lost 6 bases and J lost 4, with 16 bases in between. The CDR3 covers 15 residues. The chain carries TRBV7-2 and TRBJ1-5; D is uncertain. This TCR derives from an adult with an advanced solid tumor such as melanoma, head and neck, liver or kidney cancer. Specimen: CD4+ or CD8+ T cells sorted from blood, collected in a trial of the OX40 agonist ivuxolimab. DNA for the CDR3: TGTGCCAGCAGGGTTTCGTTAAATGCGAATCAGCCCCAGCATTTT. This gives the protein CASRVSLNANQPQHF.